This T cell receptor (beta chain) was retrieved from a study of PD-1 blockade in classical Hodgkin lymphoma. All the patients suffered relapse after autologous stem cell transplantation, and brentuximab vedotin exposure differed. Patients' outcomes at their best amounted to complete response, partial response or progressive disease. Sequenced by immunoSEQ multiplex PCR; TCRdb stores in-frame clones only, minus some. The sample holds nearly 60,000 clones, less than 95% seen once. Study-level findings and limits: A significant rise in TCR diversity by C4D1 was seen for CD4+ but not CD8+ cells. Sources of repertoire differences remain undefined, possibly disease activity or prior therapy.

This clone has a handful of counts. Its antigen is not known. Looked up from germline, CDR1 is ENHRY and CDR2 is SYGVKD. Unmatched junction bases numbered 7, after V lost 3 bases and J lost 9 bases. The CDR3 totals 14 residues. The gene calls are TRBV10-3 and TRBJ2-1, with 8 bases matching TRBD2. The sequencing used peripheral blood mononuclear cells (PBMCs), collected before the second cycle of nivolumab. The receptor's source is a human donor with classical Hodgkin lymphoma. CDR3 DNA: TGTGCCATCAGTGATCCGGGACTAGACGGTGAGCAGTTCTTC. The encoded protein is CAISDPGLDGEQFF.